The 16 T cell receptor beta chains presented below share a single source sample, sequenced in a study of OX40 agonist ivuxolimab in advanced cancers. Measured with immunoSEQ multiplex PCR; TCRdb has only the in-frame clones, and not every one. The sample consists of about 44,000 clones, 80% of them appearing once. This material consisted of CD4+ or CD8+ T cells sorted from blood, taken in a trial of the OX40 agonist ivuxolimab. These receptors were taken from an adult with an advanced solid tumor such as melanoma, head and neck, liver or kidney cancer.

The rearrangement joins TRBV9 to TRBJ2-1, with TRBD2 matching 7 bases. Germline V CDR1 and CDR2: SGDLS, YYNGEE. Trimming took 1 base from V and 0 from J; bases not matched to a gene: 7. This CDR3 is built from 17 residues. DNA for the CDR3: TGTGCCAGCAGCGTAAGGAGCGGGATGAGCTCCTACAATGAGCAGTTCTTC. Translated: CASSVRSGMSSYNEQFF.

CDR3 in DNA: TGTGCCAGCTGGTCCCCTCTTCTCAGGGACAGCTCCTACGAGCAGTACTTC. This translates into CASWSPLLRDSSYEQYF. J is TRBJ2-7 and V is TRBV2; 7 bases agree with TRBD1. CDR1 is SNHLY, CDR2 FYNNEI, per germline. The CDR3 runs to 17 residues. The V gene end was trimmed by 8 bases and the J gene end by 0 bases; junction bases not matched to a gene: 16.

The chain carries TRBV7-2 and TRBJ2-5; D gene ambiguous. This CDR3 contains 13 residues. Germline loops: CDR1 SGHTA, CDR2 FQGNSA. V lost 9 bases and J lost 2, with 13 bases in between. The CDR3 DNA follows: TGTGCCAGTCAGAGAGGACGGCAAGAGACCCAGTACTTC. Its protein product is CASQRGRQETQYF.

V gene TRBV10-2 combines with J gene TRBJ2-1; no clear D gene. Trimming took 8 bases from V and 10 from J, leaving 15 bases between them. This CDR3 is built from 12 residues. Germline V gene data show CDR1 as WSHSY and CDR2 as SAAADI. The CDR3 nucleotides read TGCGCCAGCGGTCGGAATGAACGGGAGCAGTTCTTC. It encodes CASGRNEREQFF.

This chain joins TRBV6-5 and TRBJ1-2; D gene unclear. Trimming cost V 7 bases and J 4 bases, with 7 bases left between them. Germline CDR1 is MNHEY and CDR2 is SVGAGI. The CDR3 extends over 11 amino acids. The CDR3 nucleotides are TGTGCCAGCAAGGGTCTCTATGGCTACACCTTC. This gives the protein CASKGLYGYTF.

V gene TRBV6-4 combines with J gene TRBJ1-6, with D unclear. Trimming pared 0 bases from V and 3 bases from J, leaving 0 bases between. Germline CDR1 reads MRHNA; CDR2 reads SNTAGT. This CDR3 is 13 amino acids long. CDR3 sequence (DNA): TGTGCCAGCAGTGACTCCTATAATTCACCCCTCCACTTT. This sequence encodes CASSDSYNSPLHF.

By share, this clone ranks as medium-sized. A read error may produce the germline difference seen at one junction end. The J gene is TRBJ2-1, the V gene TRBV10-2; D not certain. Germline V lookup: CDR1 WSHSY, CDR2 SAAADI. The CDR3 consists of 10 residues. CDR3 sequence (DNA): TGCGCCCGTCGTTGGGGTTTTAGGATCTTC. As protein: CARRWGFRIF.

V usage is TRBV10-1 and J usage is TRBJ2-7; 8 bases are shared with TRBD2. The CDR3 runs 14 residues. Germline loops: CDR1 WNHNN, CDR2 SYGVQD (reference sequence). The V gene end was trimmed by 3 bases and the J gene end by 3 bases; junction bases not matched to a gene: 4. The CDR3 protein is CASSDTGGGYEQYF. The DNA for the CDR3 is TGCGCCAGCAGTGATACCGGGGGGGGCTACGAGCAGTACTTC.

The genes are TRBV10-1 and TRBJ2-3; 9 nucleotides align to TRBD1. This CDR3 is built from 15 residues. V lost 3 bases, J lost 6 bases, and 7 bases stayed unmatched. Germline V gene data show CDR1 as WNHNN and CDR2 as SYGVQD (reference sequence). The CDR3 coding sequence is TGCGCCAGCAGTGATGCACAGGGGGCTATGGATACGCAGTATTTT. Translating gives CASSDAQGAMDTQYF.

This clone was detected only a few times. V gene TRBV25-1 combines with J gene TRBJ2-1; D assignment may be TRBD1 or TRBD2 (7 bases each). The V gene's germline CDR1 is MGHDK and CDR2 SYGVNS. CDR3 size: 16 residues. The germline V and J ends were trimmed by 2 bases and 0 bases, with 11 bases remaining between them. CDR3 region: CASSEPRGGSYNEQFF. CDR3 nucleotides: TGTGCCAGCAGTGAACCCAGGGGGGGCTCCTACAATGAGCAGTTCTTC. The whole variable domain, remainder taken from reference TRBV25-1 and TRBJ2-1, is EADIYQTPRYLVIGTGKKITLECSQTMGHDKMYWYQQDPGMELHLIHYSYGVNSTEKGDLSSESTVSRIRTEHFPLTLESARPSHTSQYLCASSEPRGGSYNEQFFGPGTRLTVL.

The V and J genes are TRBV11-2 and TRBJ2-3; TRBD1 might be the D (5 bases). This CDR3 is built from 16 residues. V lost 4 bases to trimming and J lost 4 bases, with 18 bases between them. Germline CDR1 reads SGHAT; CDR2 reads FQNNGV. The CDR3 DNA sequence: TGTGCCAGCAGCTACGTACCCAGGGTAGGCGCAGATACGCAGTATTTT. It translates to CASSYVPRVGADTQYF.

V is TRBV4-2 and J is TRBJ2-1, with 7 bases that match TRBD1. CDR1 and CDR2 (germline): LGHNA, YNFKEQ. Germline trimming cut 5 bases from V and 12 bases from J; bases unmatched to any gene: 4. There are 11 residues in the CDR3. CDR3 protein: CASSSQGWQFF. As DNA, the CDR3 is TGTGCCAGCAGCTCACAGGGGTGGCAGTTCTTC.

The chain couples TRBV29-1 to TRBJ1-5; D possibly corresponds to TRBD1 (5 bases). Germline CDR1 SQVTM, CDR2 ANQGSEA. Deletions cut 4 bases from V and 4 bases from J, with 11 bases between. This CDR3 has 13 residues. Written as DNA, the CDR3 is TGCAGCGTTGTTCAGGGCGGGAATCAGCCCCAGCATTTT. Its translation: CSVVQGGNQPQHF.

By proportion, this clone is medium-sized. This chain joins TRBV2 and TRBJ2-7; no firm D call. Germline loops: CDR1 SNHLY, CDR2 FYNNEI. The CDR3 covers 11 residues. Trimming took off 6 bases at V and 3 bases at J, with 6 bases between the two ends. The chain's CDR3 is CASSYHYEQYF. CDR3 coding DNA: TGTGCCAGCAGCTACCACTACGAGCAGTACTTC.

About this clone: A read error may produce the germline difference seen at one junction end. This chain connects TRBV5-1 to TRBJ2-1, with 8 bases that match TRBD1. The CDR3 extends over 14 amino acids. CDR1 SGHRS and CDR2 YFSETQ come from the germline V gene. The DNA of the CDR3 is TGCGCCAGCAGGTTGGAAACAGGGGGAACTGAGCAGTTCTTC. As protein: CASRLETGGTEQFF.

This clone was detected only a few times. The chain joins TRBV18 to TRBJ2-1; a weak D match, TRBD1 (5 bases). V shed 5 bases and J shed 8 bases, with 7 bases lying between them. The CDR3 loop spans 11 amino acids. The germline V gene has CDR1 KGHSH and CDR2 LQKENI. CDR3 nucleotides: TGTGCCAGCTCAACCAGGGATGAGCAGTTCTTC. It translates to CASSTRDEQFF. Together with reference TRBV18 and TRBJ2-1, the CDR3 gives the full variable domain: NAGVMQNPRHLVRRRGQEARLRCSPMKGHSHVYWYRQLPEEGLKFMVYLQKENIIDESGMPKERFSAEFPKEGPSILRIQQVVRGDSAAYFCASSTRDEQFFGPGTRLTVL.